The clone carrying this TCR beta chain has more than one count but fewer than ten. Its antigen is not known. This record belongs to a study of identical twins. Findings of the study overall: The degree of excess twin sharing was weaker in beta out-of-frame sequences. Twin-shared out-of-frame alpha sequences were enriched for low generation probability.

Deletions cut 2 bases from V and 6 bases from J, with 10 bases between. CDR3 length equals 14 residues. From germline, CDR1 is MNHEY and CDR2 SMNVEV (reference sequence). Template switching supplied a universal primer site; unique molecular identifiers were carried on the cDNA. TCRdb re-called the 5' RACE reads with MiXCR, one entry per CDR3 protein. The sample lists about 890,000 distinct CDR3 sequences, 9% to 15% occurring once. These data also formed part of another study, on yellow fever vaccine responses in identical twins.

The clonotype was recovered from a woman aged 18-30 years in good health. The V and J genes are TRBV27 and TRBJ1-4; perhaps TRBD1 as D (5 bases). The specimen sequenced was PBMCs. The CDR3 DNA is TGTGCCAGCAGTTTACGGCAGGGATATGAAAAACTGTTTTTT. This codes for CASSLRQGYEKLFF.